This T cell receptor (beta chain) was sequenced for a study of CXCR3-negative and CXCR3-positive naive CD8 T cells. Regarding the study as a whole: Partly lower CXCR3 expression followed cryopreservation, and most assays relied on fresh PBMCs. Naive CXCR3-negative cells resembled naive CXCR3-positive cells in TRBV-TRBJ usage; memory cells differed.

Germline CDR1 reads SGHRS; CDR2 reads YFSETQ. The CDR3 totals 16 residues. It was by 5' RACE with UMI labels that the TRB cDNA libraries were prepared. After re-calling the 5' RACE reads, TCRdb lists one entry per CDR3 protein, DNA absent. In total, the table holds about 130,000 distinct CDR3 sequences. Concerning this clonotype: Its target is unknown.

Sorting was done in triplicate for each CD8+ T cell subset (about 330,000 cells each). Naive CD8+ T lymphocytes were specified as CD45RO-CCR7+CD27+CD95-. This TCR was recovered from a human donor in good health. Some clones in this sample may be carry-over from other donors' samples. V gene TRBV5-1 combines with J gene TRBJ1-2. Sequenced sample: naive CXCR3- CD8+ T cells from blood. The subset is: CD45RO-CCR7+CD27+CD95- naive CD8+ T cells lacking CXCR3 (TNR3-). The CDR3: CASSFFSDLASYGYTF.